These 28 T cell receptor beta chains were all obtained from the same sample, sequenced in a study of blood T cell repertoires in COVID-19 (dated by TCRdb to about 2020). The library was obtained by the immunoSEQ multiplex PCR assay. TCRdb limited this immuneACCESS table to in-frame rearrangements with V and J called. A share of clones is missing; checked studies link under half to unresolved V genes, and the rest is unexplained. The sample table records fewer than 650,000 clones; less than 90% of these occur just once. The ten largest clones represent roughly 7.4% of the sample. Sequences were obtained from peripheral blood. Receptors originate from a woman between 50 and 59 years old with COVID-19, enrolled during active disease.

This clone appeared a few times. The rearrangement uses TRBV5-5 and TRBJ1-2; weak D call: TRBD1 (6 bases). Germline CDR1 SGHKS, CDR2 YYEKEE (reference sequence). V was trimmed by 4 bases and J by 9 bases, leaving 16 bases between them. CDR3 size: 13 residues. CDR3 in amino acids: CASSKTGPVSYTF. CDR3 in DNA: TGTGCCAGCAGCAAAACAGGGCCGGTAAGCTACACCTTC. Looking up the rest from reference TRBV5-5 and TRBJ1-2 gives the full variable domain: DAGVTQSPTHLIKTRGQQVTLRCSPISGHKSVSWYQQVLGQGPQFIFQYYEKEERGRGNFPDRFSARQFPNYSSELNVNALLLGDSALYLCASSKTGPVSYTFGSGTRLTVV.

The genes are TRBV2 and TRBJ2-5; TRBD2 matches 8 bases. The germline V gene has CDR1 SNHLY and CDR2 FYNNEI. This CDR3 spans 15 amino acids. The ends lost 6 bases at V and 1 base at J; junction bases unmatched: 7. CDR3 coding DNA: TGTGCCAGCAGGCATCGGGGGGGGCGCCAAGAGACCCAGTACTTC. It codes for CASRHRGGRQETQYF.

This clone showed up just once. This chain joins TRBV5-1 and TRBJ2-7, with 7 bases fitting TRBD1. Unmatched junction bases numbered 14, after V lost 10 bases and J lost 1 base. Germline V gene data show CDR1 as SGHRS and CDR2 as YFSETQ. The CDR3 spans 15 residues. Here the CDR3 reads CASEPGDSSSYEQYF. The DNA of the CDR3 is TGCGCCTCGGAGCCAGGGGACAGTTCTTCCTACGAGCAGTACTTC.

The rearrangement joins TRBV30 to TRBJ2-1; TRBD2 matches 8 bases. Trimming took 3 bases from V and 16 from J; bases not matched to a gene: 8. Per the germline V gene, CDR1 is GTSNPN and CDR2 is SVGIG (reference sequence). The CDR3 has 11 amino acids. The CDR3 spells CAWSPGTSFFF. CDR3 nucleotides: TGTGCCTGGAGCCCCGGGACTAGTTTCTTCTTC.

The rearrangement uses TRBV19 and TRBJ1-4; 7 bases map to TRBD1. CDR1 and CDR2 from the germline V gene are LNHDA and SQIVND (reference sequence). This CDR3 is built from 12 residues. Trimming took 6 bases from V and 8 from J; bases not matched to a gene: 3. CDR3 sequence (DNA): TGTGCCAGTAGCCACAGGGGAGAAAAACTGTTTTTT. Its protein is CASSHRGEKLFF.

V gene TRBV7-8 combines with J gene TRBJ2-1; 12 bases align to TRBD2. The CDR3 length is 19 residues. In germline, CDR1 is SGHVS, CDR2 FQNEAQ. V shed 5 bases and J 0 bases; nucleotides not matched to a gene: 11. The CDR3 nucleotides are TGTGCCAGCAGCCCAAGACTAGCGGGGGCCCTCAGCTCCTACAATGAGCAGTTCTTC. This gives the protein CASSPRLAGALSSYNEQFF.

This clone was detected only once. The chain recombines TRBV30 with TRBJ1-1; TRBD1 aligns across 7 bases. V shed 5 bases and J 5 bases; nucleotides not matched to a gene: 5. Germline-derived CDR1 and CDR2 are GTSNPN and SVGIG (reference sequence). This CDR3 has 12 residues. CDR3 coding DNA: TGTGCCTGGGACAGGGCGGAGACTGAAGCTTTCTTT. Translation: CAWDRAETEAFF.

The CDR3 spells CAWSEGRTDTQYF. In DNA form, the CDR3 reads TGTGCCTGGAGTGAGGGGCGCACAGATACGCAGTATTTT. This chain uses TRBV30 with TRBJ2-3, with a weak D call TRBD1 (5 bases). V lost 1 base to trimming and J lost 1 base, with 6 bases between them. CDR1 and CDR2 from the germline V gene are GTSNPN and SVGIG (reference sequence). This CDR3 is built from 13 residues.

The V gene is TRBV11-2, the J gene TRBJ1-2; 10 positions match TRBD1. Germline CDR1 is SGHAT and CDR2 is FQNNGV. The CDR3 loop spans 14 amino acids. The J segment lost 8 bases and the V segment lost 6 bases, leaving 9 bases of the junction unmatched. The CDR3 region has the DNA TGTGCCAGCAGTACCGGGACAGGGGTAGAGGGCTACACCTTC. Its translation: CASSTGTGVEGYTF.

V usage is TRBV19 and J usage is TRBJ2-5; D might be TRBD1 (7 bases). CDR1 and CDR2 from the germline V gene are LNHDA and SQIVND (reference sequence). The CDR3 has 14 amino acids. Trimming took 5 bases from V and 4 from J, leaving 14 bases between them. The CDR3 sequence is CASSPFRGAETQYF. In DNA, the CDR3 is TGTGCCAGTAGTCCCTTCAGGGGGGCAGAGACCCAGTACTTC.

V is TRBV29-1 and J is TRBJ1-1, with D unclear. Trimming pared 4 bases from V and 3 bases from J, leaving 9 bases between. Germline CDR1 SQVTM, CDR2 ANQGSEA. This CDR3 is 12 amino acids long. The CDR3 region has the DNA TGCAGCGTTGTCGGTCTTCACACTGAAGCTTTCTTT. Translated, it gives CSVVGLHTEAFF.

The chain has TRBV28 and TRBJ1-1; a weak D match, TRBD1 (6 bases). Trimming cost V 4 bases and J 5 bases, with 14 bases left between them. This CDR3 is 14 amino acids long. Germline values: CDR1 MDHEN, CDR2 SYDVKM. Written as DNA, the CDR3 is TGTGCCAGCAGTTCCGGGACATTTTTTACTGAAGCTTTCTTT. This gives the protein CASSSGTFFTEAFF.

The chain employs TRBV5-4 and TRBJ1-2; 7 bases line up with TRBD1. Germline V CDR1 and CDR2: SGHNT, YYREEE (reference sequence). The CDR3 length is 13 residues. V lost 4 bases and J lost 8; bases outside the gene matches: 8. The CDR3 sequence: CASSPGQQTGYTF. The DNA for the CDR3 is TGTGCCAGCAGCCCGGGACAGCAAACCGGCTACACCTTC.

The CDR3 spells CASSLQGIEQYF. DNA of the CDR3: TGTGCCAGCAGTTTACAGGGAATCGAGCAGTACTTC. The chain carries TRBV27 and TRBJ2-7; possible D gene TRBD1, 5 bases. Trimming removed 2 bases from V and 6 bases from J, with 8 bases in between. There are 12 residues in the CDR3. Germline CDR1 and CDR2: MNHEY and SMNVEV (reference sequence).

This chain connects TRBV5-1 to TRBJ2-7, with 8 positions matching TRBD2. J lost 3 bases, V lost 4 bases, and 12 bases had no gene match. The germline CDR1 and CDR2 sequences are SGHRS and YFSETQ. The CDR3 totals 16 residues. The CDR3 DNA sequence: TGCGCCAGCAGCCCTTCCGGGGGGGGGCTTCTCTACGAGCAGTACTTC. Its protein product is CASSPSGGGLLYEQYF.

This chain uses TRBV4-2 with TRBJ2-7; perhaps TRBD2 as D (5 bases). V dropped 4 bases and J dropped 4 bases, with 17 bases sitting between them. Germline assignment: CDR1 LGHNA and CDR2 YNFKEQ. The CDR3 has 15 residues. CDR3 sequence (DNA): TGTGCCAGCAGCCCTTACACGGGCTCGGGGTACGAGCAGTACTTC. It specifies CASSPYTGSGYEQYF.

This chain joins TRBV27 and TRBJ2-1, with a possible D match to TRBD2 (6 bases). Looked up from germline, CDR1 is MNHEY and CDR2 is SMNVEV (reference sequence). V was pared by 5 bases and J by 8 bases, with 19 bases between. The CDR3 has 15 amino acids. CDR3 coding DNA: TGTGCCAGCAGTCCCCCCGGGACTCCGTCCTATGAGCAGTTCTTC. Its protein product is CASSPPGTPSYEQFF.

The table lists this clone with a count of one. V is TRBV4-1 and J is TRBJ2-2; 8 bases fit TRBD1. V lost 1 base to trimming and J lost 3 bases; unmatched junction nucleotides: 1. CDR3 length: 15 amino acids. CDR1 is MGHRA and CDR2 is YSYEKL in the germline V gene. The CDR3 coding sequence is TGCGCCAGCAGCCAAGGGACAGGGTACACCGGGGAGCTGTTTTTT. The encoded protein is CASSQGTGYTGELFF.

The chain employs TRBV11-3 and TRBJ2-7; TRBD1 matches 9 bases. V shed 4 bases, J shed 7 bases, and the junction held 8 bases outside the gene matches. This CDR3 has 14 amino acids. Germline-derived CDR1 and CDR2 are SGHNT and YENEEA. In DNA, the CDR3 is TGTGCCAGCAGCTCCGGGACAGGGATAGAGGAGCAGTACTTC. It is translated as CASSSGTGIEEQYF. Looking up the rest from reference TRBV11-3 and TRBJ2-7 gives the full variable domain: EAGVVQSPRYKIIEKKQPVAFWCNPISGHNTLYWYLQNLGQGPELLIRYENEEAVDDSQLPKDRFSAERLKGVDSTLKIQPAELGDSAVYLCASSSGTGIEEQYFGPGTRLTVT.

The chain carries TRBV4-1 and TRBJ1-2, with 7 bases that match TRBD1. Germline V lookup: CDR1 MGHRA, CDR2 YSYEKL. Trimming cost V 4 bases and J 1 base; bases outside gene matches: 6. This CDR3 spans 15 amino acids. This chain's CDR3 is CASSLGDRVNYGYTF. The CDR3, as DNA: TGCGCCAGCAGCCTCGGAGACAGGGTTAACTATGGCTACACCTTC.

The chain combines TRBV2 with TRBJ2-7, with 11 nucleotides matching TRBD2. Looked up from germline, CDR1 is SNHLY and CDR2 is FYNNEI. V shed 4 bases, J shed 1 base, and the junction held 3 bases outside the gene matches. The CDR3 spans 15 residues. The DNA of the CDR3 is TGTGCCAGCAGTGGGCTAGCGGGGGGATCCTACGAGCAGTACTTC. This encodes CASSGLAGGSYEQYF.

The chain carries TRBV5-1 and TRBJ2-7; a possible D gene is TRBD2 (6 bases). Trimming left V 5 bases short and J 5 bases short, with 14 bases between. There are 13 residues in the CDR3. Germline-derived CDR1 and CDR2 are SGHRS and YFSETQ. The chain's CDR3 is CASSPVREDEQYF. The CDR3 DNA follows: TGCGCCAGCAGTCCGGTCAGGGAGGACGAGCAGTACTTC.

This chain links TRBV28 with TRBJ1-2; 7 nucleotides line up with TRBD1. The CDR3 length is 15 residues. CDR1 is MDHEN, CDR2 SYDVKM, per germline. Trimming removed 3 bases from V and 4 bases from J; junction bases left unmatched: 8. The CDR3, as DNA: TGTGCCAGCAGTTTTAGAGGGGGCGAAAGCTATGGCTACACCTTC. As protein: CASSFRGGESYGYTF.

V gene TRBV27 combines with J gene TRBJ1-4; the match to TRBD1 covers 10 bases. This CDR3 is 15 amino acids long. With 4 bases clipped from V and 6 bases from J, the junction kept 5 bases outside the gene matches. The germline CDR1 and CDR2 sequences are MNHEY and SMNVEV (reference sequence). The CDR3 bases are TGTGCCAGCAGTTCCCGACAGGGGGCTGATGAAAAACTGTTTTTT. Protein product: CASSSRQGADEKLFF.

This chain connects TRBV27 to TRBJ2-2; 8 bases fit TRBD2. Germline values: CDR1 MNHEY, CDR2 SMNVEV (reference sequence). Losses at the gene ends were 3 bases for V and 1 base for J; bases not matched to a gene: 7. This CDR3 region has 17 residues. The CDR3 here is CASSFWSSGGNTGELFF. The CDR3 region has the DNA TGTGCCAGCAGTTTCTGGTCAAGCGGGGGGAACACCGGGGAGCTGTTTTTT.

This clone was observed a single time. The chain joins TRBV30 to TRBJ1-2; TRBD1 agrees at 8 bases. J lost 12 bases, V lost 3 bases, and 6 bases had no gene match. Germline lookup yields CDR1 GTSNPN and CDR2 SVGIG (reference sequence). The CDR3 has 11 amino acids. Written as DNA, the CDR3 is TGTGCCTGGAGGAACAGGGGGTCTCACACCTTC. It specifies CAWRNRGSHTF.

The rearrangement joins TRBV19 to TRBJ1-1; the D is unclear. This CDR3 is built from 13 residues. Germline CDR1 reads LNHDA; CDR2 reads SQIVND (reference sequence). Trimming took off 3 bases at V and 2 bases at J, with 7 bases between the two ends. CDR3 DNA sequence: TGTGCCAGTAGTATCCAGATTAACACTGAAGCTTTCTTT. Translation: CASSIQINTEAFF.

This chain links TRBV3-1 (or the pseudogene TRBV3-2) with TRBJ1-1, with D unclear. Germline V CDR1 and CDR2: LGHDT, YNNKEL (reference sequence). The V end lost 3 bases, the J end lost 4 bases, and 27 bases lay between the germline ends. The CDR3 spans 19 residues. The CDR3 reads CASSHTPGVGGPGGTEAFF. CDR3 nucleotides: TGTGCCAGCAGCCATACTCCAGGAGTAGGAGGGCCCGGTGGCACTGAAGCTTTCTTT.